This TCR beta chain is drawn from a study of CD8 T cells in Susac syndrome. This clonotype came up a few times. The germline V and J ends were trimmed by 6 bases and 2 bases, with 16 bases remaining between them. The CDR3 consists of 15 residues. Random hexamers served to reverse transcribe about 0.45 to 1 ug RNA. MiXCR, applied by TCRdb to the immunoSEQ multiplex PCR reads, yields one record per CDR3 protein. The table includes around 180,000 distinct CDR3 sequences, roughly 95% detected once. This chain links TRBV23-1 with TRBJ2-5; weak D call: TRBD1 (6 bases). TRBV23-1 is placed among ORFs of uncertain function. Sequenced sample: CD8+ T cells from PBMCs. This TCR was recovered from a human donor with multiple sclerosis. The CDR3 sequence is CASSLTGHIQETQYF. Written as DNA, the CDR3 is TGCGCCAGCAGCCTCACGGGACACATACAAGAGACCCAGTACTTC.